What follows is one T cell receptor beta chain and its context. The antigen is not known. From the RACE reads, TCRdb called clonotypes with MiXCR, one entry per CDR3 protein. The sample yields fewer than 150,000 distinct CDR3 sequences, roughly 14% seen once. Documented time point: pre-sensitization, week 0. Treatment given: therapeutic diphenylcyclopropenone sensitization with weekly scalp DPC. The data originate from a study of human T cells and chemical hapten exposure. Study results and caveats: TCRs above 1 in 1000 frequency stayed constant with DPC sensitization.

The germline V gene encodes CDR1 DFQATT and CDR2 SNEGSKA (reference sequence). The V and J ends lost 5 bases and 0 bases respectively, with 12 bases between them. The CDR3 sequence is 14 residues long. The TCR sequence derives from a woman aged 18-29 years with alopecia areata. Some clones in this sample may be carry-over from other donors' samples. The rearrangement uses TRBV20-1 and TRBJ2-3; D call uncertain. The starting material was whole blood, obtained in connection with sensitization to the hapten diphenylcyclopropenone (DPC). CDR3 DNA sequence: TGCAGTGCTCCCCCCGCCCCTAGCACAGATACGCAGTATTTT. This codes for CSAPPAPSTDTQYF.